The sequence of this T cell receptor beta chain was determined in a study of radiotherapy plus CTLA-4 blockade in lung cancer. Sequencing was performed with immunoSEQ multiplex PCR; in TCRdb, only in-frame clones are kept and a portion is missing. The top ten clones hold 11% to 15% of a sample with more than 75,000 clones, approximately 75% of them seen once. V lost 4 bases, J lost 1 base, and 4 bases stayed unmatched. CDR1 MDHEN and CDR2 SYDVKM come from the germline V gene. This CDR3 spans 14 amino acids. This clone was recorded a few times. The TCR was taken from a human donor with non-small cell lung cancer that progressed on radiotherapy plus ipilimumab. The chain carries TRBV28 and TRBJ2-7; TRBD1 matches at 7 bases. The sequenced sample was peripheral blood, obtained from a patient treated with radiotherapy plus ipilimumab. The CDR3 loop reads CASSSGQSSYEQYF. The CDR3, as DNA: TGTGCCAGCAGTTCGGGACAGAGTTCCTACGAGCAGTACTTC.